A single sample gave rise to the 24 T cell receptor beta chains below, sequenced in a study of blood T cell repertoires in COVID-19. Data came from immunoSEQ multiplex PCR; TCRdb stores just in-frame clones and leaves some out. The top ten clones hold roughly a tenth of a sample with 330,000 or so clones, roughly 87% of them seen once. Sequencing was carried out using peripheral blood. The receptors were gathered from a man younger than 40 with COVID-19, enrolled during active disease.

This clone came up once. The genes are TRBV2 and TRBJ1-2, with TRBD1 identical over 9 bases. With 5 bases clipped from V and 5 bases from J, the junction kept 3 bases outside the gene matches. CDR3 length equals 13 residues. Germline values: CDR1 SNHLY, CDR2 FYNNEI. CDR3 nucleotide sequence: TGTGCCAGCAGTCTCGGACAGGGGTATGGCTACACCTTC. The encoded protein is CASSLGQGYGYTF.

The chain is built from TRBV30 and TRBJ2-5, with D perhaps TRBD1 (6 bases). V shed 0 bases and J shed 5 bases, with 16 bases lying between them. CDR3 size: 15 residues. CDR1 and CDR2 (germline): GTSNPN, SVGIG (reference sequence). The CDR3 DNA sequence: TGTGCCTGGAGTGTGGGGGCTGCGGGTGGGGAGACCCAGTACTTC. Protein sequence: CAWSVGAAGGETQYF.

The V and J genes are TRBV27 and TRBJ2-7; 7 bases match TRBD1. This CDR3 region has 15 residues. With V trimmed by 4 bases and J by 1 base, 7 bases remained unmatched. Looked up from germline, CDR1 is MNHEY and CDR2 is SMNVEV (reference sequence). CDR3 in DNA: TGTGCCAGCAGTTCCCGGTCGGGACAGTCCTACGAGCAGTACTTC. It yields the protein CASSSRSGQSYEQYF.

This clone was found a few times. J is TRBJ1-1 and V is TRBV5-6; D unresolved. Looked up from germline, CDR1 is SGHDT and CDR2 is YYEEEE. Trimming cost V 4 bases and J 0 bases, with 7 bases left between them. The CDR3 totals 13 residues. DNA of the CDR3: TGTGCCAGCAGCGGCCATATGAACACTGAAGCTTTCTTT. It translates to CASSGHMNTEAFF.

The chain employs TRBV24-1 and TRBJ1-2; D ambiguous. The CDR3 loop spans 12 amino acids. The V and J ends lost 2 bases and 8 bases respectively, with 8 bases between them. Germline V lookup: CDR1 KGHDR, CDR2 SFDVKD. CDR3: CATSDYSGGYTF. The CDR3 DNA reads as TGTGCCACCAGTGATTACTCGGGGGGCTACACCTTC.

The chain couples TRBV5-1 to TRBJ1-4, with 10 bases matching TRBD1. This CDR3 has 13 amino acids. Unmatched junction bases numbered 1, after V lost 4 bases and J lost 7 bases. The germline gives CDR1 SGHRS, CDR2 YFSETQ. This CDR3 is CASSGDRGEKLFF. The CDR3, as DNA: TGCGCCAGCAGCGGGGACAGGGGTGAAAAACTGTTTTTT.

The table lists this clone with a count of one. Here the CDR3 reads CASSFYPEGTYEQYF. The CDR3 DNA reads TGTGCCAGCAGCTTTTATCCGGAGGGGACCTACGAGCAGTACTTC. The V call is TRBV5-5, the J call TRBJ2-7, with TRBD2 as a possible D gene (6 bases). Germline V gene lookup returns CDR1 SGHKS and CDR2 YYEKEE (reference sequence). This CDR3 contains 15 residues. Trimming stripped 2 bases from V and 2 bases from J, with 14 bases between.

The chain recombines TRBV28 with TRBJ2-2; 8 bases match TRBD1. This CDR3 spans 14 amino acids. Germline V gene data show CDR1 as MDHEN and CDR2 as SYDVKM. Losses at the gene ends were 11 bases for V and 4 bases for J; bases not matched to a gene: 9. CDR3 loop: CAGRSGQATGELFF. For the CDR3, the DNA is TGTGCCGGTCGATCGGGACAGGCCACCGGGGAGCTGTTTTTT. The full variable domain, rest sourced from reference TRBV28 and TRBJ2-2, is DVKVTQSSRYLVKRTGEKVFLECVQDMDHENMFWYRQDPGLGLRLIYFSYDVKMKEKGDIPEGYSVSREKKERFSLILESASTNQTSMYLCAGRSGQATGELFFGEGSRLTVL.

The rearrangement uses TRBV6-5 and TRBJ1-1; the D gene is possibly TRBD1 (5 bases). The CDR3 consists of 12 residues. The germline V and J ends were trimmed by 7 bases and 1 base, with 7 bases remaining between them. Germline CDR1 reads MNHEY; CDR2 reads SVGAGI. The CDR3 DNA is TGTGCCAGCAATGGACAGAACACTGAAGCTTTCTTT. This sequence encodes CASNGQNTEAFF.

The CDR3 loop is CASSYSGQGREKLFF. In DNA form, the CDR3 reads TGTGCCAGCAGTTACTCGGGACAGGGTCGGGAAAAACTGTTTTTT. The V gene is TRBV6-5, the J gene TRBJ1-4; TRBD1 agrees at 9 bases. The CDR3 is made up of 15 amino acids. CDR1 MNHEY and CDR2 SVGAGI come from the germline V gene. Germline trimming cut 0 bases from V and 8 bases from J; bases unmatched to any gene: 4.

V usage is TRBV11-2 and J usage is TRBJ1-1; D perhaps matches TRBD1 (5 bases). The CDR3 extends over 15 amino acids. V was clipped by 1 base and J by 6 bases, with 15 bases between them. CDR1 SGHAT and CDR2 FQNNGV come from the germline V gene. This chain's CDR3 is CASSLAVRARPEAFF. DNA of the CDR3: TGTGCCAGCAGCTTAGCGGTCAGGGCAAGGCCTGAAGCTTTCTTT.

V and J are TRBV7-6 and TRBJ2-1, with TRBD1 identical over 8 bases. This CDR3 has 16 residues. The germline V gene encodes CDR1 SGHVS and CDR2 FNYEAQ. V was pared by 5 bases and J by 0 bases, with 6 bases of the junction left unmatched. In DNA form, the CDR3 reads TGTGCCAGCAGCCTGACAGGGGCCTTCTCCTACAATGAGCAGTTCTTC. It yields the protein CASSLTGAFSYNEQFF.

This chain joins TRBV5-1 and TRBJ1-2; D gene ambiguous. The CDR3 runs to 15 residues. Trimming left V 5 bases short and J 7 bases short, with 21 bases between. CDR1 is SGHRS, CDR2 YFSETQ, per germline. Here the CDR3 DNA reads TGCGCCAGCAGATATATGGATGGAGGGTCTGGTGGCTACACCTTC. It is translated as CASRYMDGGSGGYTF.

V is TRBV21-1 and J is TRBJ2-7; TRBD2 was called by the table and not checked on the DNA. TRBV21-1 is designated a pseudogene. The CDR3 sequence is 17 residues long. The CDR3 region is CASSKYPRTASGPEQYF. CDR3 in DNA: TGTGCCAGCAGCAAATACCCGAGGACGGCGAGCGGTCCCGAGCAGTACTTC.

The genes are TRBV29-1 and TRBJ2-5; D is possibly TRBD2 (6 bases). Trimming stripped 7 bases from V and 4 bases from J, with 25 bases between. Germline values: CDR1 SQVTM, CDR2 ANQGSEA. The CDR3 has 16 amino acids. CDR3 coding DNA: TGCAGCGGACTAGTCCCCCGGAGCCGTTCGGGAGAGACCCAGTACTTC. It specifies CSGLVPRSRSGETQYF.

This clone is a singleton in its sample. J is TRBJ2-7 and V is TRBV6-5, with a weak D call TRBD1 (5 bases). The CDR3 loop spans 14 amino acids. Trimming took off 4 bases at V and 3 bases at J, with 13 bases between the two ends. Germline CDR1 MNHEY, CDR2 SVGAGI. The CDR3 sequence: CASSSQGESYEQYF. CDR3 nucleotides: TGTGCCAGCAGTTCCCAGGGTGAAAGCTACGAGCAGTACTTC.

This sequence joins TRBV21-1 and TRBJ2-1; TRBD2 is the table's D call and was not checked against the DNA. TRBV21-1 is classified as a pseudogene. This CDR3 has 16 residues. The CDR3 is CASSKVRENSYNEQFF. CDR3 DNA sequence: TGTGCCAGCAGCAAAGTTAGAGAAAACTCCTACAATGAGCAGTTCTTC.

Here the CDR3 DNA reads TGCGCCAGCAGCTCGACAGGGGGGTTTAGGTCTGAAGCTTTCTTT. Protein: CASSSTGGFRSEAFF. J is TRBJ1-1 and V is TRBV5-1; 9 positions agree with TRBD1. The V segment lost 3 bases and the J segment 6 bases; nucleotides outside the gene matches: 9. Germline loops: CDR1 SGHRS, CDR2 YFSETQ. CDR3 size: 15 residues.

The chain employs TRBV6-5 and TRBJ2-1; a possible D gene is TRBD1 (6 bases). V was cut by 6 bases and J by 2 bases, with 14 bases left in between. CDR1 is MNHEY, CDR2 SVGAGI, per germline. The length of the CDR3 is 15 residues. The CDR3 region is CASSDSRGPYNEQFF. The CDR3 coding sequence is TGTGCCAGCAGCGACAGCAGGGGCCCCTACAATGAGCAGTTCTTC.

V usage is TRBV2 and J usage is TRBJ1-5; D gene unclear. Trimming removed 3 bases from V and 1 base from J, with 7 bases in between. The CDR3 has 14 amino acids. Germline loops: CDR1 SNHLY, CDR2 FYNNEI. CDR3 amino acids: CASSEGVSNQPQHF. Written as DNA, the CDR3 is TGTGCCAGCAGTGAGGGAGTGAGCAATCAGCCCCAGCATTTT.

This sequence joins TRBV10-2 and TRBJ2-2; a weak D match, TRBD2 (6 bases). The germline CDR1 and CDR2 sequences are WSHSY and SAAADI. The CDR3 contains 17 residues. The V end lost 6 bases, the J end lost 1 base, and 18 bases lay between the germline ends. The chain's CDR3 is CASSPRWGERNTGELFF. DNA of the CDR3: TGCGCCAGCAGCCCACGTTGGGGGGAAAGGAACACCGGGGAGCTGTTTTTT.

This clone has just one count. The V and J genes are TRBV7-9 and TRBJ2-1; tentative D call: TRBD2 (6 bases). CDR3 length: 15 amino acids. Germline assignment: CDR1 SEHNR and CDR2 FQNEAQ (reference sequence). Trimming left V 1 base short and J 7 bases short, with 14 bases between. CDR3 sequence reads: CASSLGVSGSNEQFF. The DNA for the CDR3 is TGTGCCAGCAGCTTAGGAGTTAGCGGTTCTAATGAGCAGTTCTTC.

The CDR3 reads CASSQNRGVETQYF. The CDR3 DNA follows: TGTGCCAGCAGCCAGAACAGGGGTGTCGAGACCCAGTACTTC. The chain links TRBV5-8 to TRBJ2-5, with 7 bases lining up with TRBD1. Germline assignment: CDR1 SGHTS and CDR2 YDEGEE. J lost 5 bases, V lost 4 bases, and 8 bases had no gene match. This CDR3 has 14 amino acids.

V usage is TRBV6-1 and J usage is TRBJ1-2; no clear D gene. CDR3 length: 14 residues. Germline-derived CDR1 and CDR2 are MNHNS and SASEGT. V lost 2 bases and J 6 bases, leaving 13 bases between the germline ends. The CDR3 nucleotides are TGTGCCAGCAGTGAAATCCTGAGTCGGGATGGCTACACCTTC. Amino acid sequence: CASSEILSRDGYTF.